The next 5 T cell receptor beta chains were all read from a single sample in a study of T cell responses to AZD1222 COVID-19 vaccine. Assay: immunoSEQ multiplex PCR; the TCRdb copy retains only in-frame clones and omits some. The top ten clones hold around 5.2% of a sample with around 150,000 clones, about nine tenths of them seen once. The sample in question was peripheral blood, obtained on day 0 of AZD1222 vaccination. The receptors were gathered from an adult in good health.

The CDR3 reads CASSLNGGTNEKLFF. CDR3 coding DNA: TGTGCCAGCAGTTTAAACGGGGGAACTAATGAAAAACTGTTTTTT. The rearrangement joins TRBV27 to TRBJ1-4; TRBD1 is a possible D gene (5 bases). Trimming left V 2 bases short and J 1 base short, with 8 bases between. This CDR3 is 15 amino acids long. Germline CDR1 reads MNHEY; CDR2 reads SMNVEV (reference sequence).

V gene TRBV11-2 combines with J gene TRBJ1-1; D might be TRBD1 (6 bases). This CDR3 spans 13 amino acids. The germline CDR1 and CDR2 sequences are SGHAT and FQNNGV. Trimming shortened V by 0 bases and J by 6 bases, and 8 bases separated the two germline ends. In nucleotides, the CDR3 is TGTGCCAGCAGCTTAGACAGGGGCTCTGAAGCTTTCTTT. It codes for CASSLDRGSEAFF.

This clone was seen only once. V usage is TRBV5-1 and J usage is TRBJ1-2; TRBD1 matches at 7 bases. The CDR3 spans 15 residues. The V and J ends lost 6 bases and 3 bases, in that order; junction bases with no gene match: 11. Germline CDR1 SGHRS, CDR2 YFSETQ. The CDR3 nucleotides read TGCGCCAGCACCCTCACAGGGGCCCGGGACTATGGCTACACCTTC. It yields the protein CASTLTGARDYGYTF.

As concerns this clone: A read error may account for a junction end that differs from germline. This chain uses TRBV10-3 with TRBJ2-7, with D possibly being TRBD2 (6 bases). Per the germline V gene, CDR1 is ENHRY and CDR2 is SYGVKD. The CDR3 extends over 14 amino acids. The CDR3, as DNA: TGTGCCACCAGTCCAGGAGGGAGCTCCTACGAGCAGTACTTC. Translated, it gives CATSPGGSSYEQYF.

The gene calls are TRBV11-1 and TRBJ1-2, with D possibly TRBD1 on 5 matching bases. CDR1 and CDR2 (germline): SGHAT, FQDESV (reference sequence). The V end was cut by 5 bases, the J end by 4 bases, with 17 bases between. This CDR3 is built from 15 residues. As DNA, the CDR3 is TGTGCCAGCAGCAGCGGGAGGGGACGGACCTATGGCTACACCTTC. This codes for CASSSGRGRTYGYTF.